One sample yielded the 4 T cell receptor beta chains listed below, sequenced in a study of beta chain features in type 1 diabetes. Their antigens are not known. Overall study findings and caveats: Among all four CD4+ subsets, Type 1 diabetes patients had TCRB CDR3s that were moderately but significantly shorter.

The entirety of the isolated RNA underwent reverse transcription, so expressed TCRB transcripts were sequenced. The protocol was immunoSEQ multiplex PCR, while the TCRdb copy is restricted to in-frame clones and leaves out a portion. The sample carries about 700,000 clones, around an eighth recorded once. The material sequenced was naive CD4+ T cells from blood. The source of these receptors is a man between 18 and 35 years old with type 1 diabetes.

This clone was detected a few times. The chain recombines TRBV2 with TRBJ2-1, with a tentative D call TRBD1 (5 bases). Germline V gives CDR1 SNHLY, CDR2 FYNNEI. The V end lost 3 bases, the J end lost 14 bases, and 8 bases lay between the germline ends. This CDR3 contains 10 residues. The CDR3 DNA reads TGTGCCAGCAGTGACAGGGTGGAGTTCTTC. Translating gives CASSDRVEFF.

The V call is TRBV5-1, the J call TRBJ2-7; 9 nucleotides align to TRBD1. CDR3 size: 14 residues. After removal of 3 bases from V and 2 bases from J, the junction contained 3 bases not matched to a gene. Germline V gives CDR1 SGHRS, CDR2 YFSETQ. The CDR3, as DNA: TGCGCCAGCAGCTCAGGGGACAGGGCCTACGAGCAGTACTTC. Encoded protein: CASSSGDRAYEQYF.

This clone has just a few counts. The genes are TRBV2 and TRBJ1-5; D gene unclear. The CDR3 contains 13 residues. V lost 7 bases to trimming and J lost 1 base, with 8 bases between them. The germline V gene encodes CDR1 SNHLY and CDR2 FYNNEI. CDR3 in DNA: TGTGCCAGCACGGGCCTGAGCAATCAGCCCCAGCATTTT. It specifies CASTGLSNQPQHF.

This clone was seen once. The gene calls are TRBV5-1 and TRBJ1-6; D unresolved. This CDR3 has 16 amino acids. Trimming shortened V by 2 bases and J by 7 bases, and 16 bases separated the two germline ends. Germline V CDR1 and CDR2: SGHRS, YFSETQ. As DNA, the CDR3 is TGCGCCAGCAGCTTCACCCGGCCGACGGGGAATTCACCCCTCCACTTT. Translated, it gives CASSFTRPTGNSPLHF.